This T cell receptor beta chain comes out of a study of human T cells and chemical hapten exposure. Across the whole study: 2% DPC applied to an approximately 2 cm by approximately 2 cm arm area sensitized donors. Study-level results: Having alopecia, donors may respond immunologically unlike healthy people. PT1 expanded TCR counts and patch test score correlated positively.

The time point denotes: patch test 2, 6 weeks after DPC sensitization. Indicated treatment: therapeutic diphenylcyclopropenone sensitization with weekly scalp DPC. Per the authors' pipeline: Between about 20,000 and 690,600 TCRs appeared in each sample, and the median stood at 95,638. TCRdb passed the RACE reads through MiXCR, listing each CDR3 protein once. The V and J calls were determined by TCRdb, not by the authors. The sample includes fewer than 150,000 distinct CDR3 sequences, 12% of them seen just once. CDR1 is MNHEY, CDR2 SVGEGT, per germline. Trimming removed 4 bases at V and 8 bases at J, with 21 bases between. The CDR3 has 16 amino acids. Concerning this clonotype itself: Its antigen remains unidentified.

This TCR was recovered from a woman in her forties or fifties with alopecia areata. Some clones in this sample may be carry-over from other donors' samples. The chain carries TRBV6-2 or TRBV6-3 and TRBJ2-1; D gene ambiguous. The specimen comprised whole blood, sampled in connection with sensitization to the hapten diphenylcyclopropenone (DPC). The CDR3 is CASSLVGSPSEDEQFF. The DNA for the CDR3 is TGTGCCAGCAGTTTAGTTGGGTCCCCGAGCGAGGATGAGCAGTTCTTC.